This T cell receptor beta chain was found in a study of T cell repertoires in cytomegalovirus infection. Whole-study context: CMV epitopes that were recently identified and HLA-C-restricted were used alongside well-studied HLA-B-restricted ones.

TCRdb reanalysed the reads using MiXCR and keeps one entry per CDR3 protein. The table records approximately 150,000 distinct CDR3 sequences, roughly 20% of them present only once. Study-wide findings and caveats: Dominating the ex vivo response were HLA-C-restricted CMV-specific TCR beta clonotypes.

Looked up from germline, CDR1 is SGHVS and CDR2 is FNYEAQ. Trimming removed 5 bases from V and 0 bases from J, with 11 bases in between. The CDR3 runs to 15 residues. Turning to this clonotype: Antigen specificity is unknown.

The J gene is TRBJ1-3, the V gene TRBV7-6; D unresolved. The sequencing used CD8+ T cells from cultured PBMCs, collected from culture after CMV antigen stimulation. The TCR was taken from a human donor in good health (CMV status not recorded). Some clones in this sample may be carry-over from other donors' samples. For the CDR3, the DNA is TGTGCCAGCAGCCAGCCCACGGGCTCTGGAAACACCATATATTTT. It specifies CASSQPTGSGNTIYF.